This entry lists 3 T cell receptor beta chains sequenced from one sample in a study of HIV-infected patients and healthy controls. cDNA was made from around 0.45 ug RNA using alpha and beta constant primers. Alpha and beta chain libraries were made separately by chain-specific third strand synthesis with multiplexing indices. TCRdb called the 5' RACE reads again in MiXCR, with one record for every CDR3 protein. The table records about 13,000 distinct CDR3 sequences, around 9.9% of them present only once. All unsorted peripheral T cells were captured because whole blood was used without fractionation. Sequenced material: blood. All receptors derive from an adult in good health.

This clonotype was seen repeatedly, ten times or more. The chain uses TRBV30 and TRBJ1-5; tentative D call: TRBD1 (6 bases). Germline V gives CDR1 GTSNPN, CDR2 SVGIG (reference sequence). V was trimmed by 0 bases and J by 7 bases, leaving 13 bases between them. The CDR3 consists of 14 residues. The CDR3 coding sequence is TGTGCCTGGAGTGTAGGGGGGGGCCGACAGCCCCAGCATTTT. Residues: CAWSVGGGRQPQHF.

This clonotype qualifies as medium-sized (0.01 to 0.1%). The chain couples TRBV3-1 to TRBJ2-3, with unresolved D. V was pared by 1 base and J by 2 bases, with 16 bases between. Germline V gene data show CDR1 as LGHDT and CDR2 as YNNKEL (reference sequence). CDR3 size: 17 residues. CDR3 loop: CASSQGNLGEYTDTQYF. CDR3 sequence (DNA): TGTGCCAGCAGCCAAGGAAACCTGGGCGAATACACAGATACGCAGTATTTT.

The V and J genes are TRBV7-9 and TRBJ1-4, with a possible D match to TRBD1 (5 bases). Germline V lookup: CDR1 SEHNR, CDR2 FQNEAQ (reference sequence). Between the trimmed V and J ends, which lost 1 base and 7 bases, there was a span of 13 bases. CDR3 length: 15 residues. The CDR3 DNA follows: TGTGCCAGCAGCTTAGATTCAGCAGGGCGTGAAAAACTGTTTTTT. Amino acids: CASSLDSAGREKLFF. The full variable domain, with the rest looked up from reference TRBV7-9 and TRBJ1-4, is DTGVSQNPRHKITKRGQNVTFRCDPISEHNRLYWYRQTLGQGPEFLTYFQNEAQLEKSRLLSDRFSAERPKGSFSTLEIQRTEQGDSAMYLCASSLDSAGREKLFFGSGTQLSVL.